Listed below are T cell receptor beta chains from one sample, sequenced in a study of read filtering for tumor transcriptome and immune sequencing. Each CDR3 protein is one row after TCRdb ran MiXCR on the reads. This table holds around 40,000 distinct CDR3 sequences, about 12% found once. Sequencing input: a population of CD138-negative cells sorted from bone marrow. Source of these receptors: a donor aged 40 or over with multiple myeloma. The conserved cysteine and the conserved F or W are not part of the CDR3 here.

j_call v_call cdr3_aa
TRBJ2-7 TRBV6-5 ASSPTSGGDTYWQY
TRBJ1-1 TRBV29-1 SADRGLKTEAF
TRBJ1-1 TRBV29-1 SATSKIANTEAF
TRBJ2-1 TRBV28 ASSLAGGPRGNEQF
TRBJ1-4 TRBV10-1 ASSVIMDSSREKLF
TRBJ2-1 TRBV2 ASSDPQGADDEQL
TRBJ1-5 TRBV7-2 ASSPDGISTAQH
TRBJ2-6 TRBV2 ASSEARFGANVLT
TRBJ2-5 TRBV9 ASSPTGTGRETQY
TRBJ2-2 TRBV5-4 ASSVGRDTGELF
TRBJ1-1 TRBV29-1 SGSGGNTEAF
TRBJ2-2 TRBV20-1 SAQLGVTTGELF
TRBJ2-4 TRBV12-5 ASGTGTGENIQY
TRBJ2-1 TRBV6-1 ASSEGQGANEQF
TRBJ2-1 TRBV7-8 ASSLGQGAINEQF
TRBJ1-1 TRBV7-6 ASSLQGYTEAF
TRBJ2-7 TRBV20-1 SARDLAGANYEQY
TRBJ2-1 TRBV12-3/TRBV12-4 ASLPQENYNEQF
TRBJ2-7 TRBV7-9 ASSLRTGGYEQY
TRBJ1-3 TRBV14 ASSRTGQTGNTIY
TRBJ1-2 TRBV10-2 ASSAGLDGYT
TRBJ2-1 TRBV10-3 AIRGLAGGANEQF
TRBJ2-5 TRBV12-3/TRBV12-4 ASGGSRRETQY
TRBJ1-1 TRBV30 AWVVQGGYVAF
TRBJ1-5 TRBV12-3/TRBV12-4 ASSSRLEPQH
TRBJ1-2 TRBV5-5 ASSFLTDNYGYT
TRBJ2-3 TRBV20-1 SARRGSTDTQY
TRBJ2-5 TRBV27 ASRGHQETQY
TRBJ2-3 TRBV6-5 ASGEGISPTDTQY
TRBJ2-7 TRBV28 VSSSTNPGSSGIYEQY
TRBJ1-1 TRBV28 ASSGSRSAGTEAF
TRBJ2-7 TRBV5-1 ASSLASGGGFPEQY
TRBJ1-6 TRBV2 ASSKAAPLH
TRBJ2-7 TRBV5-1 ASSLVGGPSYEPY
TRBJ2-6 TRBV5-1 ASSFRGQGSSGANVLT
TRBJ1-1 TRBV6-5 ASSKDRGNTEAF
TRBJ2-7 TRBV29-1 SVHLWPRVPPSYEQY
TRBJ2-7 TRBV20-1 SANLGPSNYEQY
TRBJ2-7 TRBV20-1 SAFPAGRAYEQY
TRBJ2-1 TRBV7-9 ASSLVGGGRNEQF
TRBJ2-7 TRBV6-5 ASSYSNNYEQY
TRBJ1-5 TRBV6-6 ASSTLDMYQPQH
TRBJ1-5 TRBV20-1 SAFAYRERPYQPQH
TRBJ2-1 TRBV20-1 SADKGQGYNEQF
TRBJ2-1 TRBV4-2 ASSQESSGVLNEQF
TRBJ2-4 TRBV20-1 SASRLAKNIQY
TRBJ2-2 TRBV24-1 ATSDSDRTNTGELF
TRBJ2-3 TRBV6-5 ASSYSRGFTDTQY
TRBJ2-7 TRBV6-1 ANKATGLSYERY
TRBJ1-1 TRBV29-1 SVRQGFTEAF
TRBJ2-4 TRBV6-1 ASSEDGAGVAKNIQY
TRBJ1-3 TRBV6-1 ASSEGHGLRPGNTIY
TRBJ1-5 TRBV12-3/TRBV12-4 ASSSQGNGNQPQH
TRBJ2-3 TRBV5-1 ASSLQGLGTDTQY
TRBJ2-5 TRBV7-2 ASSLRTSSGPLTKETQY
TRBJ2-7 TRBV4-1 ASRLSSTQGYEQY